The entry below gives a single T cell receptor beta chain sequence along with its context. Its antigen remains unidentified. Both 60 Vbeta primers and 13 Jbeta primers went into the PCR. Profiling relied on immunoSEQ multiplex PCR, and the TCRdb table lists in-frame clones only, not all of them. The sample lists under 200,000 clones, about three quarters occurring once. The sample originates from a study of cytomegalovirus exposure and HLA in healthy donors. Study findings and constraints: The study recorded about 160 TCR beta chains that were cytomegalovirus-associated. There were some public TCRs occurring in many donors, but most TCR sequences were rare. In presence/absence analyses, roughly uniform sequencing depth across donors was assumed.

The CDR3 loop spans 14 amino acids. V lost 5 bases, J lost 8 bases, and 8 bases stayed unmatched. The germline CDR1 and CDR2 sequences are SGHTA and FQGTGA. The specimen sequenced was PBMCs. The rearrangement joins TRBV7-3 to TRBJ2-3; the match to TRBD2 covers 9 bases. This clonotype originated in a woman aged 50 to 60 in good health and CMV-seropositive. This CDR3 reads CASSQRLAGSTQYF. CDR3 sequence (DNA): TGTGCCAGCAGCCAAAGGCTAGCGGGAAGTACGCAGTATTTT.